Presented here are 13 T cell receptor beta chains from one specimen sequenced in a study of T cells after yellow fever vaccination. A single record per CDR3 protein comes from TCRdb applying MiXCR to the 5' RACE reads. The sample contains about 310,000 distinct CDR3 sequences, around 4% of which appear only once. The sample here was PBMCs, taken on the day of the yellow fever booster vaccination. The source is a man younger than 35 who received the YFV17D yellow fever vaccine.

The table lists this clonotype with a few counts. This CDR3 is CASSLGTGVDGYTF. CDR3 DNA sequence: TGTGCCAGCAGTCTTGGGACAGGGGTAGATGGCTACACCTTC. The chain links TRBV27 to TRBJ1-2; TRBD1 matches at 10 bases. V lost 5 bases and J lost 6; bases outside the gene matches: 6. This CDR3 is built from 14 residues. Germline values: CDR1 MNHEY, CDR2 SMNVEV (reference sequence).

This clonotype was seen repeatedly, ten times or more. The junction departs from germline at one end; a sequencing error may be responsible. The chain recombines TRBV5-1 with TRBJ1-1; D is undetermined. The germline gives CDR1 SGHRS, CDR2 YFSETQ. The CDR3 runs 13 residues. CDR3 in amino acids: CASSLTVNTEAFF. The CDR3 nucleotides read TGTGCCAGCAGCTTGACCGTCAACACTGAAGCTTTCTTT.

V gene TRBV7-6 combines with J gene TRBJ2-1; 9 bases are a match to TRBD2. The CDR3 length is 13 residues. V shed 6 bases, J shed 8 bases, and the junction held 5 bases outside the gene matches. Germline loops: CDR1 SGHVS, CDR2 FNYEAQ. In DNA form, the CDR3 reads TGTGCCAGCAGTTCCGGGACTAGCTATGAGCAGTTCTTC. Its protein product is CASSSGTSYEQFF. The entire variable domain, with the rest obtained from reference TRBV7-6 and TRBJ2-1, is as follows: GAGVSQSPRYKVTKRGQDVALRCDPISGHVSLYWYRQALGQGPEFLTYFNYEAQQDKSGLPNDRFSAERPEGSISTLTIQRTEQRDSAMYRCASSSGTSYEQFFGPGTRLTVL.

This clonotype was detected a few times. This chain connects TRBV12-3 or TRBV12-4 to TRBJ2-1; D is possibly TRBD2 (7 bases). Trimming cost V 1 base and J 4 bases, with 29 bases left between them. This CDR3 contains 21 residues. The CDR3 bases are TGTGCCAGCAGTTTAGGCGGGCGGGGCAGGGGACTACGTCGGGGATACAATGAGCAGTTCTTC. Protein sequence: CASSLGGRGRGLRRGYNEQFF.

This clonotype has only a few counts. V is TRBV7-9 and J is TRBJ2-4, with unresolved D. Trimming removed 4 bases at V and 0 bases at J, with 10 bases between. The CDR3 spans 15 residues. In germline, CDR1 is SEHNR, CDR2 FQNEAQ (reference sequence). The CDR3 spells CASSSLGVAKNIQYF. The CDR3 nucleotides are TGTGCCAGCAGCTCCCTTGGGGTAGCCAAAAACATTCAGTACTTC.

This clonotype was observed a few times. The chain combines TRBV7-2 with TRBJ2-1; 9 bases align to TRBD2. V lost 3 bases, J lost 10 bases, and 13 bases stayed unmatched. The CDR3 consists of 16 residues. Germline lookup yields CDR1 SGHTA and CDR2 FQGNSA. CDR3 in DNA: TGTGCCAGCAGCTTGGTAGCGGGGGCGTTCACAAACGAGCAGTTCTTC. This encodes CASSLVAGAFTNEQFF.

This clonotype was seen more than once but under ten times. The chain is built from TRBV7-2 and TRBJ2-7; no clear D gene. Trimming left V 1 base short and J 0 bases short, with 4 bases between. This CDR3 region has 13 residues. Germline CDR1 reads SGHTA; CDR2 reads FQGNSA. The CDR3: CASSLVDSYEQYF. CDR3 nucleotide sequence: TGTGCCAGCAGCTTAGTGGACTCCTACGAGCAGTACTTC.

This clonotype was detected ten times or more. V is TRBV20-1 and J is TRBJ2-4, with 14 bases matching TRBD2. This CDR3 has 19 amino acids. From germline, CDR1 is DFQATT and CDR2 SNEGSKA (reference sequence). J was trimmed by 1 base and V by 5 bases; bases with no gene match: 13. CDR3 loop: CSAGGTSGGAGAAKNIQYF. The CDR3 nucleotides read TGCAGTGCTGGCGGGACTAGCGGGGGCGCCGGAGCGGCCAAAAACATTCAGTACTTC.

The chain uses TRBV20-1 and TRBJ1-1; tentative D call: TRBD1 (6 bases). This CDR3 has 15 residues. The germline V gene encodes CDR1 DFQATT and CDR2 SNEGSKA (reference sequence). V shed 5 bases and J shed 0 bases, with 16 bases lying between them. The CDR3 is CSAPGVGDLNTEAFF. CDR3 in DNA: TGCAGTGCTCCAGGGGTGGGGGATCTGAACACTGAAGCTTTCTTT.

This clonotype was observed a few times. The chain uses TRBV6-5 and TRBJ1-2; 8 bases map to TRBD1. J was trimmed by 4 bases and V by 8 bases; bases with no gene match: 12. The CDR3 length is 15 residues. The germline V gene encodes CDR1 MNHEY and CDR2 SVGAGI. The CDR3 coding sequence is TGTGCCAGCGCTTTCTGGGACAGGAGACGCTATGGCTACACCTTC. Its protein is CASAFWDRRRYGYTF.

This rearrangement joins TRBV7-8 to TRBJ2-5; D not resolved. V lost 6 bases and J lost 5, with 25 bases in between. CDR3 length: 17 amino acids. Germline values: CDR1 SGHVS, CDR2 FQNEAQ. The CDR3 is CASSQPLRAGPRETQYF. The CDR3 DNA reads as TGTGCCAGCAGTCAACCTCTCCGGGCTGGCCCCCGGGAGACCCAGTACTTC.

In its sample, this clonotype was seen many times. V is TRBV5-1 and J is TRBJ2-2; D may be TRBD2 (5 bases). The CDR3 totals 15 residues. Germline V gene lookup returns CDR1 SGHRS and CDR2 YFSETQ. V dropped 0 bases and J dropped 6 bases, with 12 bases sitting between them. CDR3 bases: TGCGCCAGCAGCTTGGGATCTAGCCGGGCCGGGGAGCTGTTTTTT. Translation gives CASSLGSSRAGELFF.

This clonotype occurred many times. The chain carries TRBV27 and TRBJ1-1; a possible D gene is TRBD1 (5 bases). CDR3 length: 13 amino acids. Looked up from germline, CDR1 is MNHEY and CDR2 is SMNVEV (reference sequence). Trimming removed 0 bases at V and 4 bases at J, with 6 bases between. CDR3 sequence: CASSLSGATEAFF. Here the CDR3 DNA reads TGTGCCAGCAGTTTATCCGGGGCCACTGAAGCTTTCTTT.